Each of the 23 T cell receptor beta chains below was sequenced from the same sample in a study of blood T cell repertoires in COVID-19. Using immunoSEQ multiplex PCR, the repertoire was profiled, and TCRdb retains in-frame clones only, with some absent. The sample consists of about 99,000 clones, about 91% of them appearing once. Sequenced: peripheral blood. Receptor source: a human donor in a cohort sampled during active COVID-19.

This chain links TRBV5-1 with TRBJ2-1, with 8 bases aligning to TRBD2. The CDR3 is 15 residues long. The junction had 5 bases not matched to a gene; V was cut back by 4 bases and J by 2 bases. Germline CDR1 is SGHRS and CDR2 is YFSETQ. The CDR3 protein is CASSVSGITYNEQFF. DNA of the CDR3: TGCGCCAGCAGCGTTAGCGGGATCACCTACAATGAGCAGTTCTTC. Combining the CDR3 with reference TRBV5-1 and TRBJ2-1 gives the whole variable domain KAGVTQTPRYLIKTRGQQVTLSCSPISGHRSVSWYQQTPGQGLQFLFEYFSETQRNKGNFPGRFSGRQFSNSRSEMNVSTLELGDSALYLCASSVSGITYNEQFFGPGTRLTVL.

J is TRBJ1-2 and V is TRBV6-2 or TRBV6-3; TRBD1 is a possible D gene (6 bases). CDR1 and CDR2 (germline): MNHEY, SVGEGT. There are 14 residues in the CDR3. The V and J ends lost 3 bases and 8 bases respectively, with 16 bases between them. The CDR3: CASSYWDGRGGYTF. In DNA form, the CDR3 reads TGTGCCAGCAGTTATTGGGACGGCAGGGGCGGCTACACCTTC.

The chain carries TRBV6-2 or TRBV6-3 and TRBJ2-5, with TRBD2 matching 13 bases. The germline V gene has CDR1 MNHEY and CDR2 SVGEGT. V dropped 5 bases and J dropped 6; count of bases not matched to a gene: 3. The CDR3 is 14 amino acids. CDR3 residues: CASSGLAGVKTQYF. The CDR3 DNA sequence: TGTGCCAGCAGTGGACTAGCGGGGGTGAAGACCCAGTACTTC.

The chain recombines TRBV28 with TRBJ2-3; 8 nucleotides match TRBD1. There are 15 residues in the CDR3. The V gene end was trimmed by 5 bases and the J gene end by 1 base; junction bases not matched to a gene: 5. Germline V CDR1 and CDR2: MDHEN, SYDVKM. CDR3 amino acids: CASSPTGGRTDTQYF. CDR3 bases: TGTGCCAGCAGTCCAACAGGGGGTCGCACAGATACGCAGTATTTT.

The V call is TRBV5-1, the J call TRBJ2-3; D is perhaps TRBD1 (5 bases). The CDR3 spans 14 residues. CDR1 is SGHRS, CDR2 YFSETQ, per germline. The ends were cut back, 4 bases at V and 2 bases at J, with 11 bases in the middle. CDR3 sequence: CASSAQGSTDTQYF. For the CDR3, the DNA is TGCGCCAGCAGCGCTCAGGGCTCCACAGATACGCAGTATTTT.

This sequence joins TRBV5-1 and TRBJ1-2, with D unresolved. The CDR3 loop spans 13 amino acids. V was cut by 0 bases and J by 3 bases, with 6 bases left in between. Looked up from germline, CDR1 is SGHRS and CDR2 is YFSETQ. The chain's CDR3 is CASSLVTDYGYTF. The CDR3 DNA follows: TGCGCCAGCAGCTTGGTTACGGACTATGGCTACACCTTC.

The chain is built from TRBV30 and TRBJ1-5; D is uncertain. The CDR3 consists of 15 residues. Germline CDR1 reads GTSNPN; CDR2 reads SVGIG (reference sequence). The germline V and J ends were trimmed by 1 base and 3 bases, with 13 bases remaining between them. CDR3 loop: CAWSANRGHNQPQHF. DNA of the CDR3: TGTGCCTGGAGTGCCAATCGGGGTCACAATCAGCCCCAGCATTTT.

The CDR3 sequence is CASSYQRARLAGVYNEQFF. Written as DNA, the CDR3 is TGTGCCAGCAGTTATCAACGGGCCCGGCTAGCGGGAGTCTACAATGAGCAGTTCTTC. The chain employs TRBV6-2 or TRBV6-3 and TRBJ2-1; 10 bases agree with TRBD2. V dropped 3 bases and J dropped 3; count of bases not matched to a gene: 14. This CDR3 is built from 19 residues. Germline lookup yields CDR1 MNHEY and CDR2 SVGEGT.

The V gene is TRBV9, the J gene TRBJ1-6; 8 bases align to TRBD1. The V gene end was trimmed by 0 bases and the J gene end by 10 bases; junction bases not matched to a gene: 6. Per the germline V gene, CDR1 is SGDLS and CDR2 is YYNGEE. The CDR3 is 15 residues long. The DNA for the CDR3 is TGTGCCAGCAGCGTAGGTGGACAGGGTAACTCACCCCTCCACTTT. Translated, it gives CASSVGGQGNSPLHF.

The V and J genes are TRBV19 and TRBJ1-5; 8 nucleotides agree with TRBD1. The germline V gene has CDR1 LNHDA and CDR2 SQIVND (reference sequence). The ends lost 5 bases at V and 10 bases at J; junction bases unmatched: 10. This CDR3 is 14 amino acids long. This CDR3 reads CASSAGGIRRPQHF. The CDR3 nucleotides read TGTGCCAGTAGTGCAGGGGGCATTCGTCGCCCCCAGCATTTT.

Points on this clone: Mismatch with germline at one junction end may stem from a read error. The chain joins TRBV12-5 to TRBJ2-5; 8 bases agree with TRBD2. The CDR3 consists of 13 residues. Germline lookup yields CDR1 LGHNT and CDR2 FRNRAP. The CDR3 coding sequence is TGTGCTAGTGGTTTGGTACGGGAGGGCCAGGGAAACTTC. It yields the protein CASGLVREGQGNF.

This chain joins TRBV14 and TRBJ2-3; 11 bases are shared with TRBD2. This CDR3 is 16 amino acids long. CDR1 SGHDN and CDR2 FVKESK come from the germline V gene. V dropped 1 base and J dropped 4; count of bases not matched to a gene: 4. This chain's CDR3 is CASSQVRTSGPDTQYF. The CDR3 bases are TGTGCCAGCAGCCAAGTTAGGACTAGCGGGCCAGATACGCAGTATTTT.

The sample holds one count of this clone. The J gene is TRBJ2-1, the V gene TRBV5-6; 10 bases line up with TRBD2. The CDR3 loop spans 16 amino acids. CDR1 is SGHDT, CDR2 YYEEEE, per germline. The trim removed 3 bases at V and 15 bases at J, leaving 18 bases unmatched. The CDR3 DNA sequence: TGTGCCAGCAGCTGGTCACGGGGACTAGCGAAGTCGGTGGGGTTCTTC. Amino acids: CASSWSRGLAKSVGFF.

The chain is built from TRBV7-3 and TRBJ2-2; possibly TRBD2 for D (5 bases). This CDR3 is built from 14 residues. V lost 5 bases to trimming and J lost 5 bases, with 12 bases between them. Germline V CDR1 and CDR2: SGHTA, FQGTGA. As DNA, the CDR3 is TGTGCCAGCAGCATGACAAGGACTACCGGGGAGCTGTTTTTT. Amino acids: CASSMTRTTGELFF.

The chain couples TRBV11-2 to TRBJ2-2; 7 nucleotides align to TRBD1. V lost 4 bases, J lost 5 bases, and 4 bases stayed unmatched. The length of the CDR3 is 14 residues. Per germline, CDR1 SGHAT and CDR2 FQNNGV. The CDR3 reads CASSSRTGTGELFF. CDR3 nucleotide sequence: TGTGCCAGCAGCTCCCGGACAGGTACCGGGGAGCTGTTTTTT.

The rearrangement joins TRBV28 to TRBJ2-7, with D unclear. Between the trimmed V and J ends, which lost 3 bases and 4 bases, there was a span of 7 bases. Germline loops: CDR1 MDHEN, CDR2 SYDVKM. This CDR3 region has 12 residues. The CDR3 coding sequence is TGTGCCAGCAGTTTCGTCGGGTACGAGCAGTACTTC. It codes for CASSFVGYEQYF.

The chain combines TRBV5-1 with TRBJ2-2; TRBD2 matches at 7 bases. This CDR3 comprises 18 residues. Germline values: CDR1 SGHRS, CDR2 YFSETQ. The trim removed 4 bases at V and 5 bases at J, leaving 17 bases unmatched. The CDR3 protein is CASSLALLTSVRTGELFF. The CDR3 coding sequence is TGCGCCAGCAGCCTGGCCCTTCTCACTAGCGTCCGGACCGGGGAGCTGTTTTTT.

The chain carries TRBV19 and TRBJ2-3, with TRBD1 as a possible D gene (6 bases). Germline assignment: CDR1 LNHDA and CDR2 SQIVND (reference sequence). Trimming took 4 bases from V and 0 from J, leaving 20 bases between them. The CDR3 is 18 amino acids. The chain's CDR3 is CASSKYRESGLSTDTQYF. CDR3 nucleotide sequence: TGTGCCAGTAGTAAATACAGGGAGTCCGGGCTTAGCACAGATACGCAGTATTTT.

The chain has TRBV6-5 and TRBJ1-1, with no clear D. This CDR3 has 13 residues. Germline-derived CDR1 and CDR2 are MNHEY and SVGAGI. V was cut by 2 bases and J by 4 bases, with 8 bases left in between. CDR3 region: CASSYNEVTEAFF. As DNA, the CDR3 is TGTGCCAGCAGTTACAACGAGGTCACTGAAGCTTTCTTT.

The CDR3 loop reads CASSQLQGGRGEAFF. The DNA for the CDR3 is TGTGCCAGCAGCCAGCTCCAGGGGGGAAGGGGTGAAGCTTTCTTT. V is TRBV3-1 (or the pseudogene TRBV3-2) and J is TRBJ1-1; TRBD1 matches 7 bases. The CDR3 is made up of 15 amino acids. V lost 3 bases, J lost 7 bases, and 11 bases stayed unmatched. CDR1 LGHDT and CDR2 YNNKEL come from the germline V gene (reference sequence).

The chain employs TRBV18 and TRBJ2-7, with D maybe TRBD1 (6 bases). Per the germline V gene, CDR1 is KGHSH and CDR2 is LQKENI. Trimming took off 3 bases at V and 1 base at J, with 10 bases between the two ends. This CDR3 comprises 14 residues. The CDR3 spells CASSPQGSSYEQYF. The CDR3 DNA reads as TGTGCCAGCTCACCGCAGGGGTCGTCCTACGAGCAGTACTTC.

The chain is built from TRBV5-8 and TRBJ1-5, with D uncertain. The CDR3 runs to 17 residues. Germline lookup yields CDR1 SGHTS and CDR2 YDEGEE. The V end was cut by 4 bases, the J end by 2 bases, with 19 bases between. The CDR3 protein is CASSPIGAEYGNQPQHF. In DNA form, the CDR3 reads TGTGCCAGCAGCCCGATAGGAGCGGAGTACGGCAATCAGCCCCAGCATTTT.

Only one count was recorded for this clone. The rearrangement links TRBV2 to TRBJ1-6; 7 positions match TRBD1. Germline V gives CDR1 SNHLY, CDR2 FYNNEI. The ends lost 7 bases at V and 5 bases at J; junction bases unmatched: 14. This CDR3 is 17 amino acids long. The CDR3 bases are TGTGCCAGCATAGGAGGGGGCAGGGGTTTCGATAATTCACCCCTCCACTTT. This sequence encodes CASIGGGRGFDNSPLHF.